These 2 T cell receptor beta chains were sequenced from one sample in a study of cytomegalovirus exposure and HLA in healthy donors. Use of 60 Vbeta and 13 Jbeta primers characterized the PCR. Method: immunoSEQ multiplex PCR; TCRdb's copy keeps in-frame clones and lacks some. The sample has over 65,000 clones, roughly 69% seen once; the top ten hold 6.9%. The sequenced material came from PBMCs. These receptor sequences come from a woman aged 45-65 years in good health and CMV-seropositive.

This clone was recorded a few times. The chain joins TRBV10-3 to TRBJ1-2; 8 nucleotides agree with TRBD1. Germline V CDR1 and CDR2: ENHRY, SYGVKD. The CDR3 runs 15 residues. Trimming took 4 bases from V and 0 from J; bases not matched to a gene: 4. In nucleotides, the CDR3 is TGTGCCATCAGTGCCCAGACAGGGGCTAACTATGGCTACACCTTC. Protein: CAISAQTGANYGYTF.

This rearrangement joins TRBV5-1 to TRBJ1-3; D ambiguous. Between the trimmed V and J ends, which lost 4 bases and 4 bases, there was a span of 6 bases. Germline CDR1 reads SGHRS; CDR2 reads YFSETQ. The CDR3 has 12 amino acids. CDR3 amino acids: CASSETGNTIYF. For the CDR3, the DNA is TGCGCCAGCAGCGAGACAGGAAACACCATATATTTT.